Below, 18 T cell receptor beta chains from the same sample are listed, as sequenced in a study of T cell responses to AZD1222 COVID-19 vaccine. TCRdb keeps only in-frame clones here, not all; method: immunoSEQ multiplex PCR. The sample has approximately 110,000 clones; about 89% are singletons. Specimen: peripheral blood, collected on day 0 of AZD1222 vaccination. The receptors stem from an adult in good health.

J is TRBJ1-2 and V is TRBV2, with D possibly TRBD1 on 5 matching bases. With 0 bases removed from V and 8 bases from J, the gap between germline ends came to 16 bases. Germline CDR1 and CDR2: SNHLY and FYNNEI. CDR3 size: 15 residues. The CDR3 DNA sequence: TGTGCCAGCAGTGAAGCCCTGACAGACCTGGCGGGCTACACCTTC. Protein sequence: CASSEALTDLAGYTF.

The chain has TRBV29-1 and TRBJ1-2, with 10 bases aligning to TRBD1. Germline CDR1 is SQVTM and CDR2 is ANQGSEA. The CDR3 runs 13 residues. The V gene end was trimmed by 3 bases and the J gene end by 4 bases; junction bases not matched to a gene: 2. The CDR3 DNA reads as TGCAGCGTTGAGAGGGACAGGGGCTATGGCTACACCTTC. This gives the protein CSVERDRGYGYTF. Full variable domain (rest looked up from reference TRBV29-1 and TRBJ1-2): SAVISQKPSRDICQRGTSLTIQCQVDSQVTMMFWYRQQPGQSLTLIATANQGSEATYESGFVIDKFPISRPNLTFSTLTVSNMSPEDSSIYLCSVERDRGYGYTFGSGTRLTVV.

The chain joins TRBV14 to TRBJ2-2; D gene unclear. The CDR3 consists of 13 residues. V lost 0 bases and J lost 9, with 8 bases in between. In germline, CDR1 is SGHDN, CDR2 FVKESK. The CDR3 nucleotides read TGTGCCAGCAGCCAAGATCCCCGTAGGGAGCTGTTTTTT. It yields the protein CASSQDPRRELFF.

This clone was counted only a few times. This chain uses TRBV18 with TRBJ2-2, with no clear D. CDR3 size: 15 residues. Germline CDR1 KGHSH, CDR2 LQKENI. The germline V and J ends were trimmed by 0 bases and 0 bases, with 5 bases remaining between them. The DNA for the CDR3 is TGTGCCAGCTCACCACCGTCAACGAACACCGGGGAGCTGTTTTTT. Amino acids: CASSPPSTNTGELFF.

The chain has TRBV28 and TRBJ1-5; 10 nucleotides align to TRBD1. The V and J ends lost 5 bases and 1 base, in that order; junction bases with no gene match: 8. This CDR3 has 17 residues. Germline CDR1 is MDHEN and CDR2 is SYDVKM. CDR3 in DNA: TGTGCCAGCAGTCCCCCTCAGGGACAGGGGAGCAATCAGCCCCAGCATTTT. This gives the protein CASSPPQGQGSNQPQHF.

The V call is TRBV5-1, the J call TRBJ2-7; maybe TRBD2 (6 bases). The CDR3 runs 13 residues. Trimming took 1 base from V and 2 from J, leaving 7 bases between them. The germline V gene has CDR1 SGHRS and CDR2 YFSETQ. CDR3 in amino acids: CASSLPGAYEQYF. In DNA, the CDR3 is TGCGCCAGCAGCTTGCCGGGAGCCTACGAGCAGTACTTC.

This chain joins TRBV6-1 and TRBJ2-1; D may correspond to TRBD1 or TRBD2 (5 bases each). The CDR3 sequence is 17 residues long. With 0 bases removed from V and 0 bases from J, the gap between germline ends came to 12 bases. Germline CDR1 reads MNHNS; CDR2 reads SASEGT. For the CDR3, the DNA is TGTGCCAGCAGTGAAGCGCCCGGGGCCAGCTCCTACAATGAGCAGTTCTTC. It codes for CASSEAPGASSYNEQFF.

The chain recombines TRBV18 with TRBJ1-5; D ambiguous. This CDR3 has 16 residues. Germline values: CDR1 KGHSH, CDR2 LQKENI. Trimming removed 1 base from V and 2 bases from J, with 12 bases in between. The CDR3 is CASSPQRFNGNQPQHF. The CDR3 nucleotides are TGTGCCAGCTCACCACAAAGGTTCAATGGCAATCAGCCCCAGCATTTT.

The rearrangement links TRBV7-2 to TRBJ2-5; 7 bases line up with TRBD1. From germline, CDR1 is SGHTA and CDR2 FQGNSA. The CDR3 spans 14 residues. V lost 5 bases to trimming and J lost 5 bases; unmatched junction nucleotides: 8. The DNA of the CDR3 is TGTGCCAGCAGCACGCGGACAGGATGGGAGACCCAGTACTTC. The encoded protein is CASSTRTGWETQYF.

The chain recombines TRBV24-1 with TRBJ2-3; D is perhaps TRBD1 or TRBD2 (5 bases each). The CDR3 sequence is 15 residues long. Trimming left V 1 base short and J 11 bases short, with 18 bases between. From germline, CDR1 is KGHDR and CDR2 SFDVKD. The CDR3: CATSDFVGPGEKQYF. The CDR3, as DNA: TGTGCCACCAGTGATTTTGTGGGACCAGGAGAGAAGCAGTATTTT.

The chain uses TRBV11-2 and TRBJ1-1; TRBD1 might be the D (5 bases). The CDR3 has 12 residues. V gave up 4 bases and J gave up 4 bases, with 7 bases separating them. CDR1 SGHAT and CDR2 FQNNGV come from the germline V gene. The CDR3 protein is CASSWGGTEAFF. The CDR3 nucleotides are TGTGCCAGCAGCTGGGGGGGCACTGAAGCTTTCTTT.

The chain uses TRBV6-5 and TRBJ1-5, with 8 bases lining up with TRBD1. J was trimmed by 5 bases and V by 7 bases; bases with no gene match: 7. Germline values: CDR1 MNHEY, CDR2 SVGAGI. The length of the CDR3 is 14 residues. The DNA of the CDR3 is TGTGCCAGCACCGAGGACAGGGACTATCAGCCCCAGCATTTT. This translates into CASTEDRDYQPQHF.

This clone came up once. V usage is TRBV6-2 or TRBV6-3 and J usage is TRBJ1-1; D gene unclear. The CDR3 runs to 16 residues. The V and J ends lost 0 bases and 2 bases respectively, with 13 bases between them. CDR1 is MNHEY and CDR2 is SVGEGT in the germline V gene. The CDR3 sequence is CASSYSAYPDNTEAFF. The DNA of the CDR3 is TGTGCCAGCAGTTACTCGGCATACCCAGACAACACTGAAGCTTTCTTT.

J is TRBJ1-1 and V is TRBV18; perhaps TRBD1 as D (5 bases). The CDR3 totals 15 residues. Between the trimmed V and J ends, which lost 4 bases and 3 bases, there was a span of 15 bases. The V gene's germline CDR1 is KGHSH and CDR2 LQKENI. CDR3 region: CASSRGQGGYTEAFF. The CDR3 DNA follows: TGTGCCAGCTCACGAGGCCAGGGTGGGTACACTGAAGCTTTCTTT.

This sequence joins TRBV18 and TRBJ2-6; D unresolved. The germline V gene encodes CDR1 KGHSH and CDR2 LQKENI. Deletions cut 1 base from V and 1 base from J, with 5 bases between. This CDR3 region has 15 residues. CDR3 protein: CASSPLVSGANVLTF. CDR3 sequence (DNA): TGTGCCAGCTCACCACTCGTGTCTGGGGCCAACGTCCTGACTTTC.

V and J are TRBV27 and TRBJ2-6; D possibly uses TRBD1 or TRBD2 (6 bases each). Germline CDR1 is MNHEY and CDR2 is SMNVEV (reference sequence). Between the trimmed V and J ends, which lost 2 bases and 1 base, there was a span of 12 bases. The CDR3 is made up of 17 amino acids. CDR3: CASSLRGVQSGANVLTF. The CDR3 coding sequence is TGTGCCAGCAGTTTAAGGGGGGTTCAATCTGGGGCCAACGTCCTGACTTTC.

The chain links TRBV5-6 to TRBJ2-1; D uncertain. This CDR3 contains 17 residues. V was clipped by 2 bases and J by 6 bases, with 21 bases between them. Germline CDR1 and CDR2: SGHDT and YYEEEE. CDR3 region: CASSFEGYSAHSNEQFF. As DNA, the CDR3 is TGTGCCAGCAGCTTTGAAGGATATTCGGCTCATAGCAATGAGCAGTTCTTC.

The chain uses TRBV30 and TRBJ1-2, with 7 bases aligning to TRBD1. The germline V gene has CDR1 GTSNPN and CDR2 SVGIG (reference sequence). The CDR3 totals 12 residues. After removal of 8 bases from V and 5 bases from J, the junction contained 8 bases not matched to a gene. CDR3 region: CALTLGQYGYTF. The DNA of the CDR3 is TGTGCCCTTACCCTGGGACAGTATGGCTACACCTTC.